These T cell receptor beta chains were read from a single sample in a study of graft-versus-host responses after intestinal transplantation. No antigen is known for these receptors. Assay: immunoSEQ multiplex PCR; the TCRdb copy retains only in-frame clones and omits some. The data show 100,000 or so clones, roughly 91% seen once. Sequences were derived from unstimulated CD8+ T cells sorted from spleen or lymph node cells, sampled before intestinal transplant. All receptors come from a human donor who received an intestinal transplant. CDR3s include the opening cysteine and the closing phenylalanine or tryptophan. The D gene is left open where the match is weak. Where a row states a size, it is once, few, many or the class of an expanded clone; other rows omit it.

TRBV5-5	-	-	TRBJ2-7	CASSWRGSLTYEQYF	TGTGCCAGCAGCTGGAGGGGCAGCTTAACCTACGAGCAGTACTTC
TRBV4-3	TRBD2	-	TRBJ2-1	CASSPSPGLVSNEQFF	TGCGCCAGCAGCCCGAGTCCGGGACTAGTTTCTAATGAGCAGTTCTTC
TRBV10-2	TRBD1	-	TRBJ1-2	CASSVYPSGQGGTEDYGYTF	TGCGCCAGCAGTGTTTATCCGTCTGGACAGGGGGGTACCGAGGACTATGGCTACACCTTC
TRBV4-3	TRBD2	-	TRBJ2-3	CASSQEAGITDTQYF	TGCGCCAGCAGCCAAGAAGCGGGGATTACAGATACGCAGTATTTT
TRBV5-6	-	-	TRBJ1-5	CASSFGGGGNQPQHF	TGTGCCAGCAGCTTCGGGGGGGGTGGCAATCAGCCCCAGCATTTT
TRBV19	TRBD1	once	TRBJ1-2	CASSIDLIGDSYGYTF	TGTGCCAGTAGTATAGATCTGATTGGGGACAGCTATGGCTACACCTTC
TRBV11-2	-	once	TRBJ2-7	CASSLAVGGYEQYF	TGTGCCAGCAGCTTAGCCGTGGGGGGTTACGAGCAGTACTTC
TRBV27	-	-	TRBJ1-1	CASSFLMNTEAFF	TGTGCCAGCAGTTTTCTAATGAACACTGAAGCTTTCTTT
TRBV6-5	-	-	TRBJ1-2	CASSWGDEGYTF	TGTGCCAGCAGTTGGGGGGATGAGGGCTACACCTTC
TRBV11-3	-	-	TRBJ2-4	CASSTEPEHIQYF	TGTGCCAGCAGCACTGAACCTGAACACATTCAGTACTTC
TRBV27	TRBD2	-	TRBJ2-5	CASSWGGTEETQYF	TGTGCCAGCAGTTGGGGAGGGACCGAAGAGACCCAGTACTTC
TRBV30	-	-	TRBJ2-7	CAWRSGQIYEQYF	TGTGCCTGGAGGTCAGGGCAGATATACGAGCAGTACTTC
TRBV27	-	-	TRBJ2-4	CASAGSKNIQYF	TGTGCCAGCGCGGGGAGCAAAAACATTCAGTACTTC
TRBV30	-	-	TRBJ1-4	CAFTGGARQYGNEKLFF	TGTGCCTTTACGGGGGGGGCCCGTCAGTATGGTAATGAAAAACTGTTTTTT
TRBV29-1	TRBD1	-	TRBJ1-2	CSVRDRETYGYTF	TGCAGCGTCAGGGACAGGGAAACCTATGGCTACACCTTC
TRBV10-3	TRBD1	-	TRBJ2-2	CAMRTGGGTGELFF	TGTGCCATGAGGACAGGGGGCGGCACCGGGGAGCTGTTTTTT
TRBV4-3	-	-	TRBJ2-1	CASSQDRLSDEQFF	TGCGCCAGCAGCCAAGATCGACTCTCGGATGAGCAGTTCTTC
TRBV6-1	TRBD1	-	TRBJ2-7	CASSRRGTGDYEQYF	TGTGCCAGCAGTCGTCGCGGGACAGGGGACTACGAGCAGTACTTC